The next 11 T cell receptor beta chains were all read from a single sample in a study of cytomegalovirus exposure and HLA in healthy donors. Sequencing was performed with immunoSEQ multiplex PCR; in TCRdb, only in-frame clones are kept and a portion is missing. The data show under 250,000 clones, roughly 87% seen once. The material sequenced was PBMCs. These receptors were taken from a woman younger than 30 in good health and CMV-seropositive.

The rearrangement links TRBV30 to TRBJ1-4, with 7 bases identical to TRBD1. V dropped 4 bases and J dropped 5; count of bases not matched to a gene: 7. From germline, CDR1 is GTSNPN and CDR2 SVGIG (reference sequence). CDR3 size: 14 residues. This CDR3 reads CAWTPGQTNEKLFF. In nucleotides, the CDR3 is TGTGCCTGGACACCGGGACAGACGAATGAAAAACTGTTTTTT.

This chain joins TRBV27 and TRBJ1-4; D unclear. This CDR3 spans 14 amino acids. Germline V gene sequence: CDR1 MNHEY, CDR2 SMNVEV (reference sequence). V lost 5 bases to trimming and J lost 8 bases, with 15 bases between them. The CDR3 DNA follows: TGTGCCAGCAGTACCGATTACTTGCGGGAAAAACTGTTTTTT. Translating gives CASSTDYLREKLFF.

The V and J genes are TRBV4-1 and TRBJ1-2, with TRBD1 as a possible D gene (5 bases). This CDR3 comprises 14 residues. Looked up from germline, CDR1 is MGHRA and CDR2 is YSYEKL. The V gene lost 3 bases and the J gene lost 4 bases, with 12 bases spanning the gap. CDR3 loop: CASSQSETVYGYTF. The CDR3 nucleotides are TGCGCCAGCAGCCAGAGTGAGACAGTCTATGGCTACACCTTC.

J is TRBJ2-1 and V is TRBV2; a weak D match, TRBD2 (5 bases). The germline V and J ends were trimmed by 4 bases and 1 base, with 5 bases remaining between them. Germline lookup yields CDR1 SNHLY and CDR2 FYNNEI. CDR3 length equals 13 residues. The CDR3: CASSGTSYNEQFF. The CDR3 DNA reads TGTGCCAGCAGTGGGACTTCCTACAATGAGCAGTTCTTC. Full variable domain (remainder filled in from reference TRBV2 and TRBJ2-1): EPEVTQTPSHQVTQMGQEVILRCVPISNHLYFYWYRQILGQKVEFLVSFYNNEISEKSEIFDDQFSVERPDGSNFTLKIRSTKLEDSAMYFCASSGTSYNEQFFGPGTRLTVL.

The chain uses TRBV28 and TRBJ1-5; D not certain. CDR3 length: 15 residues. Germline CDR1 is MDHEN and CDR2 is SYDVKM. Trimming shortened V by 10 bases and J by 0 bases, and 16 bases separated the two germline ends. For the CDR3, the DNA is TGTGCCATAAGCCCCGGGTACCATAGCAATCAGCCCCAGCATTTT. Translating gives CAISPGYHSNQPQHF.

This CDR3 reads CASSLGGAGVETQYF. CDR3 DNA sequence: TGTGCCAGCAGCTTAGGGGGGGCGGGGGTAGAGACCCAGTACTTC. The genes are TRBV7-2 and TRBJ2-5, with TRBD2 as a possible D gene (7 bases). With 1 base removed from V and 4 bases from J, the gap between germline ends came to 13 bases. Germline loops: CDR1 SGHTA, CDR2 FQGNSA. The CDR3 has 15 amino acids.

V gene TRBV28 combines with J gene TRBJ2-7; TRBD1 aligns across 10 bases. Germline CDR1 and CDR2: MDHEN and SYDVKM. Germline trimming cut 5 bases from V and 0 bases from J; bases unmatched to any gene: 10. This CDR3 contains 17 residues. CDR3 nucleotides: TGTGCCAGCAGTCCGCACCGGGACAGGGGTCCCTCCTACGAGCAGTACTTC. Translation: CASSPHRDRGPSYEQYF.

This rearrangement joins TRBV4-1 to TRBJ1-2; 11 nucleotides align to TRBD1. The CDR3 contains 11 residues. Germline lookup yields CDR1 MGHRA and CDR2 YSYEKL. V shed 4 bases and J 14 bases; nucleotides not matched to a gene: 3. The CDR3 loop is CASSLGQGATF. DNA for the CDR3: TGCGCCAGCAGCCTAGGACAGGGGGCAACCTTC.

CDR3: CAWSVQGVMAKNIQYF. The CDR3 nucleotides are TGTGCCTGGAGTGTACAAGGAGTAATGGCCAAAAACATTCAGTACTTC. V usage is TRBV30 and J usage is TRBJ2-4; D is ambiguous. Looked up from germline, CDR1 is GTSNPN and CDR2 is SVGIG (reference sequence). This CDR3 comprises 16 residues. Trimming took 0 bases from V and 1 from J, leaving 13 bases between them. The full variable domain, completed using reference TRBV30 and TRBJ2-4, is SQTIHQWPATLVQPVGSPLSLECTVEGTSNPNLYWYRQAAGRGLQLLFYSVGIGQISSEVPQNLSASRPQDRQFILSSKKLLLSDSGFYLCAWSVQGVMAKNIQYFGAGTRLSVL.

This chain joins TRBV28 and TRBJ2-7, with TRBD2 identical over 9 bases. This CDR3 region has 15 residues. The trim removed 6 bases at V and 4 bases at J, leaving 10 bases unmatched. The germline CDR1 and CDR2 sequences are MDHEN and SYDVKM. The CDR3 DNA sequence: TGTGCCAGCAGCTCCTTTAGCGGGAGCGGGTACGAGCAGTACTTC. It encodes CASSSFSGSGYEQYF. Full variable domain (missing parts from reference TRBV28 and TRBJ2-7): DVKVTQSSRYLVKRTGEKVFLECVQDMDHENMFWYRQDPGLGLRLIYFSYDVKMKEKGDIPEGYSVSREKKERFSLILESASTNQTSMYLCASSSFSGSGYEQYFGPGTRLTVT.

The genes are TRBV11-3 and TRBJ2-1; the match to TRBD2 covers 11 bases. Germline V gene lookup returns CDR1 SGHNT and CDR2 YENEEA. This CDR3 contains 16 residues. V lost 1 base and J lost 7; bases outside the gene matches: 6. The CDR3 region is CASSLVLAGEGNEQFF. CDR3 bases: TGTGCCAGCAGCTTAGTACTAGCGGGAGAAGGTAATGAGCAGTTCTTC.